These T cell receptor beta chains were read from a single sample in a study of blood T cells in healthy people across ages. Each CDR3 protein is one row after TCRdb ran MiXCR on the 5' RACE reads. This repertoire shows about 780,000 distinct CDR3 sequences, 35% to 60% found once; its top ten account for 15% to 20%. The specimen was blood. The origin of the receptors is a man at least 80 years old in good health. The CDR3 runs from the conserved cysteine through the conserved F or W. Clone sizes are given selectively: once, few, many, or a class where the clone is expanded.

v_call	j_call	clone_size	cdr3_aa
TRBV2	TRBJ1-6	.	CASSIVQGSNSPLHF
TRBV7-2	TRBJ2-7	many	CASSLTGSSYEQYF
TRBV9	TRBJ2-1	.	CASSVPSSGSFNEQFF
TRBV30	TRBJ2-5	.	CAWSVKQETQYF
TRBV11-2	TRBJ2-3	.	CASSLVLSGSGRTDTQYF
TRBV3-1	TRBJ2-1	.	CASSQGSLTTYNEQFF
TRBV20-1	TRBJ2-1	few	CSARGLAENNEQFF
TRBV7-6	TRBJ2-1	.	CASSLVSSGSSMNEQFF
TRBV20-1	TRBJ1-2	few	CSARSVQGGYTF
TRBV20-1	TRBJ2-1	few	CSARPTNEQFF
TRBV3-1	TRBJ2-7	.	CASSPLTSGFSYEQYF
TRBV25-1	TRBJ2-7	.	CASSEYSVSYEQYF
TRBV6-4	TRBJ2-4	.	CASSEAAGADIQYF
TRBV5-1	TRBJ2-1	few	CASSSQTGATYNEQFF
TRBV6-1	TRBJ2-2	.	CASILRQANTGELFF
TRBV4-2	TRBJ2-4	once	CASSRQRSREQYF
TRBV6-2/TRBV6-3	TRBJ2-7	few	CASRGRVGYEQYF
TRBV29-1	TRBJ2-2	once	CSVYSRASGSTGELFF
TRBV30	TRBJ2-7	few	CAWSLRTGAYEQYF
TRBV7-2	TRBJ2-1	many	CASTPDRGRREQFF
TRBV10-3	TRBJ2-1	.	CAISWTSGNNEQFF
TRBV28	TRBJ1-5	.	CASRPDRRGQPQHF
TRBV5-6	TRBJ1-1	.	CASSLVEMNTEAFF
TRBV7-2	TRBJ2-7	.	CASSPRREDYEQYF
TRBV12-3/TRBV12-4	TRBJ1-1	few	CASSLSVGQGARPEAFF
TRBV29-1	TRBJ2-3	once	CSVAEFRGTDTQYF
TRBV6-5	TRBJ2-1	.	CASRTQGGGYNEQFF
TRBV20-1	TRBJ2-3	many	CSAETTDTQYF